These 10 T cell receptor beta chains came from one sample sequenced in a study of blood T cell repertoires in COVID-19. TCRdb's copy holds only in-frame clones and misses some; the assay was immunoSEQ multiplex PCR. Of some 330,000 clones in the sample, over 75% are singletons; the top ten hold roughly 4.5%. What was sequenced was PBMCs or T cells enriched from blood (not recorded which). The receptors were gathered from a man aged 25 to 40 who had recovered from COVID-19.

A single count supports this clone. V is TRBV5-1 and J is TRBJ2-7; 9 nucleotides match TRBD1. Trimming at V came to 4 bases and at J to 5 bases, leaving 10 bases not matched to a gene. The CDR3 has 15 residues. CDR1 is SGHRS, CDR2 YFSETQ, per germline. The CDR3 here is CASSTPGQGANEQYF. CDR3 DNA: TGCGCCAGCAGCACCCCGGGACAGGGTGCCAACGAGCAGTACTTC.

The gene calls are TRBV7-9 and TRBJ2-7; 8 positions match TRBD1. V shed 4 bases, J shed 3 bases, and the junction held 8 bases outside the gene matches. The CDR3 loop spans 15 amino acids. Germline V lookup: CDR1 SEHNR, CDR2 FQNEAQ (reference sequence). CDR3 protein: CASSSWRTGSYEQYF. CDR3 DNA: TGTGCCAGCAGCTCATGGAGGACAGGGAGCTACGAGCAGTACTTC.

CDR3 nucleotides: TGTGCCAGCAGTTCTACAGGGAACACAGATACGCAGTATTTT. This codes for CASSSTGNTDTQYF. This rearrangement joins TRBV2 to TRBJ2-3; possibly TRBD1 for D (6 bases). The CDR3 spans 14 residues. Germline-derived CDR1 and CDR2 are SNHLY and FYNNEI. Trimming removed 5 bases at V and 2 bases at J, with 11 bases between.

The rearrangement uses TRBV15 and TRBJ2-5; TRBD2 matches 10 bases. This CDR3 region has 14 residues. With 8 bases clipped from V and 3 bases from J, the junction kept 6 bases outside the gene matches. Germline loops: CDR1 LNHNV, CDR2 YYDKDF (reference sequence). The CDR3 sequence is CATQRGGGEETQYF. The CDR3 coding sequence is TGTGCCACCCAGCGGGGGGGCGGGGAAGAGACCCAGTACTTC.

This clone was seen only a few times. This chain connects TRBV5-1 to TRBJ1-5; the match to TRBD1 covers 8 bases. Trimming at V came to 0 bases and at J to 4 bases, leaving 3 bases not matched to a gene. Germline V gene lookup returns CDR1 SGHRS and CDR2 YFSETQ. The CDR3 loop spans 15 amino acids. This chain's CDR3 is CASSLGTGWNQPQHF. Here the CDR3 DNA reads TGCGCCAGCAGCTTGGGGACAGGGTGGAATCAGCCCCAGCATTTT.

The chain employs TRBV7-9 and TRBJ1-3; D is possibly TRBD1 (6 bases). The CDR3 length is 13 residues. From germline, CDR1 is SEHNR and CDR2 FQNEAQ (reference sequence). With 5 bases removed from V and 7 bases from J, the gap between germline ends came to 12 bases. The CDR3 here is CASSAGQYNTIYF. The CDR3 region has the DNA TGTGCCAGCAGCGCCGGACAGTATAACACCATATATTTT.

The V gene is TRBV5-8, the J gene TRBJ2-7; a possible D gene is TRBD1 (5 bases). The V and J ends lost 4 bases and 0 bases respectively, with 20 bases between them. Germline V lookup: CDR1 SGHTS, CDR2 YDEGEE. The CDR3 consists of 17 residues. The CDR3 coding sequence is TGTGCCAGCAGCCTTAGGGGTGGCAGCGATTACTCCTACGAGCAGTACTTC. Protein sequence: CASSLRGGSDYSYEQYF.

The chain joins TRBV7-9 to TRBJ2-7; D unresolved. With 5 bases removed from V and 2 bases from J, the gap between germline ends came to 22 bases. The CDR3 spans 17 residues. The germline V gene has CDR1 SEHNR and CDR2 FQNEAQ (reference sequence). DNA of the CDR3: TGTGCCAGCAGCCAAACTATAGGTCTTAGCCCAGCCTACGAGCAGTACTTC. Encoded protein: CASSQTIGLSPAYEQYF.

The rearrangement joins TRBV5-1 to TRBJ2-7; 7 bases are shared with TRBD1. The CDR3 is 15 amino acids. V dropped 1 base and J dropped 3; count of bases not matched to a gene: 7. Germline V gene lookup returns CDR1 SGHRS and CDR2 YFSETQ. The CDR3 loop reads CASSLMGQGVYEQYF. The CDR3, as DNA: TGCGCCAGCAGCTTGATGGGGCAGGGGGTCTACGAGCAGTACTTC.

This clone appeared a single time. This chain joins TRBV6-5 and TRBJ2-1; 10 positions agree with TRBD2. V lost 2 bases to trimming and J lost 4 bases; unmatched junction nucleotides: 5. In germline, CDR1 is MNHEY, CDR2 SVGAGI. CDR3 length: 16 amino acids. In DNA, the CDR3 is TGTGCCAGCAGTTACCTGACTAGCGGGTCTTACAATGAGCAGTTCTTC. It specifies CASSYLTSGSYNEQFF.